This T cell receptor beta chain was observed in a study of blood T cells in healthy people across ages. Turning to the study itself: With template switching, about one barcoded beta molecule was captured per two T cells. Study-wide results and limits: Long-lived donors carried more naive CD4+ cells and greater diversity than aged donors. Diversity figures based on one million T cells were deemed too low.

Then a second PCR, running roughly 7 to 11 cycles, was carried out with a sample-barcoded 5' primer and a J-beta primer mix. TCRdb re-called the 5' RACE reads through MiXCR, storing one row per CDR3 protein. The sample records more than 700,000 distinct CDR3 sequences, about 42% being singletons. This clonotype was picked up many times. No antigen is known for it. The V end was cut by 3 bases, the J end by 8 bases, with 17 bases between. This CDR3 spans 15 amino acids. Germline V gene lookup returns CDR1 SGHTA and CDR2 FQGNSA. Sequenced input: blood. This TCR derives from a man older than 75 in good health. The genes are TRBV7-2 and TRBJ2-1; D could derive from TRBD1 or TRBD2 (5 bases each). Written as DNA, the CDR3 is TGTGCCAGCAGCTTCACGGGGTACCGAGGGGATGAGCAGTTCTTC. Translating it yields CASSFTGYRGDEQFF.